The rows below give T cell receptor beta chains drawn from one sample of a study of blood T cell repertoires in COVID-19. Sequenced by immunoSEQ multiplex PCR; TCRdb stores in-frame clones only, minus some. The data hold fewer than 130,000 clones, with 75% to 80% observed a single time. Sequencing input: peripheral blood. The receptors were gathered from a woman over 75 with active or convalescent COVID-19. CDR3s include the opening cysteine and the closing phenylalanine or tryptophan. Each record gives: CDR3 DNA, CDR3 protein, J gene, D gene, clone size, V gene. The D gene is left open where the match is weak. Size is omitted from some rows. Given values are once, few, many or a class for expanded clones.

TGTGCCAGCAGCCAATCCCAGTTGACAGGGGGATATGGCTACACCTTC CASSQSQLTGGYGYTF TRBJ1-2 TRBD1 . TRBV3-1/TRBV3-2
TGTGCCAGCTCACCCGGCGGAACAGGGAGCACAGATACGCAGTATTTT CASSPGGTGSTDTQYF TRBJ2-3 . . TRBV18
TGTGCCAGCAGTCAAAATACAGGGATTGAGCAGTTCTTC CASSQNTGIEQFF TRBJ2-1 . few TRBV6-5
TGCGCCAGCAGCCAAGATGCCCCTAAAAAACATGGCTACACCTTC CASSQDAPKKHGYTF TRBJ1-2 . . TRBV4-1
TGTGCCACCAGCAGAGTCGGGTGGAACACAGATACGCAGTATTTT CATSRVGWNTDTQYF TRBJ2-3 . . TRBV15
TGTGCCAGCAGCCCTCAGGGAGGGCCCTACAATGAGCAGTTCTTC CASSPQGGPYNEQFF TRBJ2-1 TRBD2 . TRBV2
TGTGCCACCAGCACTACCAGGGGATCGGTTTGGACTGAAGCTTTCTTT CATSTTRGSVWTEAFF TRBJ1-1 . . TRBV15
TGTGCCAGCAGCTTCTACGGGAGGTACACCGGGGAGCTGTTTTTT CASSFYGRYTGELFF TRBJ2-2 TRBD2 . TRBV5-6
TGTGCCACCAGCAGAGATCGCACTGGCTCCTACGAGCAGTACTTC CATSRDRTGSYEQYF TRBJ2-7 . . TRBV15
TGCGCCAGCAGCTTGTCAGGGCCCTATGGCTACACCTTC CASSLSGPYGYTF TRBJ1-2 . . TRBV5-1
TGTGCCAGCAGCCAAGGTTGGCAGAAGAACACTGAAGCTTTCTTT CASSQGWQKNTEAFF TRBJ1-1 . . TRBV3-1/TRBV3-2
TGTGCCAGCAGTTACTCGGGTGGAGGATACTCAGATACGCAGTATTTT CASSYSGGGYSDTQYF TRBJ2-3 . . TRBV6-2/TRBV6-3
TGTGCCAGCAGCCCCCAGCGGGCCGGGTACACCGGGGAGCTGTTTTTT CASSPQRAGYTGELFF TRBJ2-2 . . TRBV13
TGCGCCAGCAGCTTGGTTGGGGACAGTTACGTGGCAACTAATGAAAAACTGTTTTTT CASSLVGDSYVATNEKLFF TRBJ1-4 TRBD1 . TRBV5-1
TGTGCCTGGAGTGTAGGTTGGACACTTGGGTACGAGCAGTACTTC CAWSVGWTLGYEQYF TRBJ2-7 . few TRBV30
TGTGCCACCAGCACCGCGACTAGGTCCTTACTAGCCAAAAACATTCAGTACTTC CATSTATRSLLAKNIQYF TRBJ2-4 . . TRBV15
TGTGCCAGCAGTGTAAGTCGGGACACAGATACGCAGTATTTT CASSVSRDTDTQYF TRBJ2-3 . . TRBV4-2
TGCAGTGCTAGTCCCCCAGGACAGGGGAACACTGAAGCTTTCTTT CSASPPGQGNTEAFF TRBJ1-1 TRBD1 few TRBV20-1
TGTGCCAGCAGCCAAGGAGGAGGCGGGACGGTTGCTAGAGAGCAGTACTTC CASSQGGGGTVAREQYF TRBJ2-7 . . TRBV3-1/TRBV3-2
TGCGCCAGCAGCTCGTGGGTAGCGCCAACAGATACGCAGTATTTT CASSSWVAPTDTQYF TRBJ2-3 . . TRBV5-1
TGTGCCAGCAGTGGGACAGGGAACTATGGCTACACCTTC CASSGTGNYGYTF TRBJ1-2 TRBD1 many TRBV2
TGTGCCAGCAGCTTGACAGGGGGTTGGAACTATGGCTACACCTTC CASSLTGGWNYGYTF TRBJ1-2 TRBD1 . TRBV7-2
TGTGCCAGCAGTTTATCGGGGGGTAGACCCAACACCATATATTTT CASSLSGGRPNTIYF TRBJ1-3 . few TRBV28
TGTGCCAGCTCACCACCGTCGGGGAGAGGAACCGGGGAGCTGTTTTTT CASSPPSGRGTGELFF TRBJ2-2 . . TRBV18
TGCAGCGTTGAAAGTAGCCGGGCAGATACGCAGTATTTT CSVESSRADTQYF TRBJ2-3 . . TRBV29-1
TGTGCCAGCAGCTTAGCCTACGCTGGAAACACCATATATTTT CASSLAYAGNTIYF TRBJ1-3 . once TRBV7-2
TGTGCCAGCAGCCCCGGAGCGTTTAGGGGGTTGAACACTGAAGCTTTCTTT CASSPGAFRGLNTEAFF TRBJ1-1 . many TRBV13
TGTGCCAGTCAAGCCACGGGACAGGTCCAAGAGACCCAGTACTTC CASQATGQVQETQYF TRBJ2-5 TRBD1 . TRBV19
TGTGCCAGCAGTGGGTGGCAGGGGATGACACCCCTCCACTTT CASSGWQGMTPLHF TRBJ1-6 . . TRBV2
TGTGCCAGCAGCTTAGGGGGGACAGGGCCCTACGAGCAGTACTTC CASSLGGTGPYEQYF TRBJ2-7 TRBD1 . TRBV7-2
TGCGCCAGCAGCTATGGCGGGGGGAACTACGAGCAGTACTTC CASSYGGGNYEQYF TRBJ2-7 TRBD2 many TRBV5-1
TGTGCCAGCAGTAGACAGGGGGTCTACAATGAGCAGTTCTTC CASSRQGVYNEQFF TRBJ2-1 TRBD1 . TRBV14
TGCGCCAGCAGGACAGGGATCGGGGAGACCCAGTACTTC CASRTGIGETQYF TRBJ2-5 TRBD1 . TRBV5-1
TGTGCCAGCAGTCCGCCCGGGACAGGGTATGAGCAGTTCTTC CASSPPGTGYEQFF TRBJ2-1 TRBD1 once TRBV7-3
TGTGCCAGCAGCGCACAGCCGTTGGGGCTCGAGACCCAGTACTTC CASSAQPLGLETQYF TRBJ2-5 . . TRBV9
TGTGCCAGTAGTACGATTGGACAGTCTAGCGAGCAGTACTTC CASSTIGQSSEQYF TRBJ2-7 . . TRBV19
TGTGCCAGCAGTTTGACAGGGTTTTCAGATACGCAGTATTTT CASSLTGFSDTQYF TRBJ2-3 TRBD1 . TRBV28
TGTGCCAGCTCACCACCGTTGACTAGCGGTCCCATGGGGGCCCAGTACTTC CASSPPLTSGPMGAQYF TRBJ2-5 TRBD2 . TRBV18
TGTGCCAGCAGACCCGGGGGTGGTGAAAAACTGTTTTTT CASRPGGGEKLFF TRBJ1-4 . . TRBV7-8
TGTGCCAGCAGCGCGGGACAGTGGAATGAGCAGTTCTTC CASSAGQWNEQFF TRBJ2-1 TRBD1 . TRBV9
TGTGCCAGCAGCCTCCTGCCGGCTAGCGAGACCCAAGAGACCCAGTACTTC CASSLLPASETQETQYF TRBJ2-5 . . TRBV7-2
TGTGCCAGCAGGGCCGCGGACAGAGGCGAAAAACTGTTTTTT CASRAADRGEKLFF TRBJ1-4 . once TRBV6-5
TGTGCCAGCAGCGTGGCCGGGGAAGAGACCCAGTACTTC CASSVAGEETQYF TRBJ2-5 . . TRBV9
TGTGCCAGCAGCTCGGCCGGGACAGCTCAAGAGACCCAGTACTTC CASSSAGTAQETQYF TRBJ2-5 TRBD1 . TRBV6-2/TRBV6-3
TGTGCCAGCAGGCGGACAGGGGGAATGGGCTATGGCTACACCTTC CASRRTGGMGYGYTF TRBJ1-2 TRBD1 . TRBV28
TGTGCCAGCAGCTTAGCGACCTACGGCGGGAGGGTTTACGAGCAGTACTTC CASSLATYGGRVYEQYF TRBJ2-7 TRBD2 few TRBV7-8
TGTGCCAGCAGTCCCCTGGACCGGGACAGGGAGGGTGGCTACACCTTC CASSPLDRDREGGYTF TRBJ1-2 TRBD1 . TRBV28
TGTGCCACCAGTTCAGACACCGGGACAGAAGGCTACACCTTC CATSSDTGTEGYTF TRBJ1-2 TRBD1 . TRBV24-1
TGTGCCACCGCGGGCGGCGGGGCTCTCACAGATACGCAGTATTTT CATAGGGALTDTQYF TRBJ2-3 . . TRBV24-1
TGTGCCACCAGCAGAGATCGGGGGGGGTTTGGGCCTGAAGCTTTCTTT CATSRDRGGFGPEAFF TRBJ1-1 . . TRBV15
TGCGCCAGCAGCTTGGGCGGTGTCGGGACCCAGTACTTC CASSLGGVGTQYF TRBJ2-5 . . TRBV5-1
TGTGCCAGCAGCCTAAGAGGACAGGGGAGCTATGGCTACACCTTC CASSLRGQGSYGYTF TRBJ1-2 TRBD1 many TRBV16
TGTGCCAGCAGCCCCGCCTGGGCGGGAACTAGCACAGATACGCAGTATTTT CASSPAWAGTSTDTQYF TRBJ2-3 . . TRBV6-4
TGTGCCAGCAGCTTGGGGATACAGGGTCGCAATCAGCCCCAGCATTTT CASSLGIQGRNQPQHF TRBJ1-5 . . TRBV5-6
TGTGCCAGCAGTTCTGAGTTGGGACGGGACTTACATCCCTACGAGCAGTACTTC CASSSELGRDLHPYEQYF TRBJ2-7 . . TRBV28